These 24 T cell receptor beta chains were all obtained from the same sample, sequenced in a study of long-term antiretroviral therapy in people with HIV. A v3.0 immunoSEQ assay was performed at survey level. Measured with immunoSEQ multiplex PCR; TCRdb has only the in-frame clones, and not every one. Among about 29,000 clones listed, more than 75% were seen once. This specimen was unsorted PBMCs, taken 0.5 years after starting antiretroviral therapy. The receptors shown here come from a woman aged 18 to 35 with HIV.

V usage is TRBV19 and J usage is TRBJ1-1; a possible D gene is TRBD1 (5 bases). The CDR3 totals 12 residues. Germline-derived CDR1 and CDR2 are LNHDA and SQIVND (reference sequence). V was clipped by 2 bases and J by 9 bases, with 10 bases between them. CDR3 nucleotides: TGTGCCAGTAGTATATATGGGACCCAAGCTTTCTTT. Protein: CASSIYGTQAFF.

The V call is TRBV5-5, the J call TRBJ2-5, with D uncertain. The V and J ends lost 0 bases and 5 bases respectively, with 8 bases between them. The CDR3 has 13 residues. Germline CDR1 reads SGHKS; CDR2 reads YYEKEE (reference sequence). CDR3 sequence (DNA): TGTGCCAGCAGCTTGGCCAGGCCCGAGACCCAGTACTTC. As protein: CASSLARPETQYF.

V usage is TRBV7-8 and J usage is TRBJ2-7, with D uncertain. The CDR3 is made up of 13 amino acids. Germline loops: CDR1 SGHVS, CDR2 FQNEAQ. Trimming cost V 1 base and J 5 bases, with 9 bases left between them. This chain's CDR3 is CASSLGAADEQYF. The CDR3, as DNA: TGTGCCAGCAGCTTAGGGGCAGCCGACGAGCAGTACTTC.

The chain joins TRBV19 to TRBJ1-5, with 9 bases lining up with TRBD1. This CDR3 has 15 residues. Germline lookup yields CDR1 LNHDA and CDR2 SQIVND (reference sequence). With V trimmed by 7 bases and J by 2 bases, 6 bases remained unmatched. In DNA form, the CDR3 reads TGTGCCAGTACCACGACAGGGGGTGGCAATCAGCCCCAGCATTTT. Its protein product is CASTTTGGGNQPQHF. Based on the CDR3 plus reference TRBV19 and TRBJ1-5, the full variable domain is DGGITQSPKYLFRKEGQNVTLSCEQNLNHDAMYWYRQDPGQGLRLIYYSQIVNDFQKGDIAEGYSVSREKKESFPLTVTSAQKNPTAFYLCASTTTGGGNQPQHFGDGTRLSIL.

The chain has TRBV29-1 and TRBJ2-3, with D possibly being TRBD1 (6 bases). Germline-derived CDR1 and CDR2 are SQVTM and ANQGSEA. Trimming took off 3 bases at V and 3 bases at J, with 10 bases between the two ends. The CDR3 loop spans 13 amino acids. Written as DNA, the CDR3 is TGCAGCGTTGACAGGGGTAGGACAGATACGCAGTATTTT. This translates into CSVDRGRTDTQYF.

The V gene is TRBV5-1, the J gene TRBJ1-5; D is unclear. There are 14 residues in the CDR3. Trimming took 5 bases from V and 0 from J, leaving 9 bases between them. Germline V gene sequence: CDR1 SGHRS, CDR2 YFSETQ. CDR3: CASRLDHSNQPQHF. The CDR3 coding sequence is TGCGCCAGCAGACTGGACCATAGCAATCAGCCCCAGCATTTT.

The chain couples TRBV19 to TRBJ2-3; 8 bases map to TRBD2. Per germline, CDR1 LNHDA and CDR2 SQIVND (reference sequence). This CDR3 contains 15 residues. J was trimmed by 5 bases and V by 5 bases; bases with no gene match: 9. CDR3 amino acids: CASSPRGGAGDTQYF. The CDR3 bases are TGTGCCAGTAGTCCTCGGGGGGGGGCAGGAGATACGCAGTATTTT.

The genes are TRBV7-6 and TRBJ2-3; no definite D call. CDR3 size: 12 residues. The V gene's germline CDR1 is SGHVS and CDR2 FNYEAQ. The V end was cut by 5 bases, the J end by 0 bases, with 3 bases between. The CDR3 nucleotides read TGTGCCAGCAGCGCAAGCACAGATACGCAGTATTTT. The encoded protein is CASSASTDTQYF.

The J gene is TRBJ2-6, the V gene TRBV10-3; TRBD1 is a possible D gene (6 bases). V shed 8 bases and J shed 1 base, with 15 bases lying between them. This CDR3 is built from 16 residues. Per germline, CDR1 ENHRY and CDR2 SYGVKD. Written as DNA, the CDR3 is TGTGCCATCTACAGGGTAGGGGGATCTGGGGCCAACGTCCTGACTTTC. Encoded protein: CAIYRVGGSGANVLTF.

CDR3: CASSPSGSSKNIQYF. The CDR3 nucleotides read TGTGCCAGCAGCCCTAGCGGGAGCTCCAAAAACATTCAGTACTTC. This chain connects TRBV7-8 to TRBJ2-4; 10 positions agree with TRBD2. V lost 5 bases to trimming and J lost 2 bases; unmatched junction nucleotides: 3. The CDR3 totals 15 residues. Per germline, CDR1 SGHVS and CDR2 FQNEAQ.

The chain uses TRBV9 and TRBJ1-5; D is unclear. Trimming cost V 0 bases and J 0 bases, with 10 bases left between them. Germline lookup yields CDR1 SGDLS and CDR2 YYNGEE. CDR3 size: 16 residues. This chain's CDR3 is CASSVGPDYSNQPQHF. CDR3 DNA sequence: TGTGCCAGCAGCGTAGGACCGGACTATAGCAATCAGCCCCAGCATTTT. The full variable domain, rest sourced from reference TRBV9 and TRBJ1-5, is DSGVTQTPKHLITATGQRVTLRCSPRSGDLSVYWYQQSLDQGLQFLIQYYNGEERAKGNILERFSAQQFPDLHSELNLSSLELGDSALYFCASSVGPDYSNQPQHFGDGTRLSIL.

The chain couples TRBV27 to TRBJ2-3; unclear D gene. The germline CDR1 and CDR2 sequences are MNHEY and SMNVEV (reference sequence). This CDR3 has 13 residues. V was trimmed by 3 bases and J by 2 bases, leaving 6 bases between them. For the CDR3, the DNA is TGTGCCAGCAGTTTCCTAGTCACAGATACGCAGTATTTT. Translation gives CASSFLVTDTQYF.

The genes are TRBV11-2 and TRBJ2-7; 12 nucleotides match TRBD2. CDR3 length: 16 residues. Germline V gives CDR1 SGHAT, CDR2 FQNNGV. The junction had 5 bases not matched to a gene; V was cut back by 5 bases and J by 0 bases. This CDR3 is CASSAGLAGFSYEQYF. The CDR3, as DNA: TGTGCCAGCAGCGCCGGACTAGCGGGATTCTCCTACGAGCAGTACTTC.

The chain is built from TRBV27 and TRBJ2-1; possibly TRBD2 for D (5 bases). The CDR3 has 15 amino acids. V lost 5 bases to trimming and J lost 0 bases, with 11 bases between them. The V gene's germline CDR1 is MNHEY and CDR2 SMNVEV (reference sequence). The CDR3 region is CASSLSESSYNEQFF. As DNA, the CDR3 is TGTGCCAGCAGTCTTAGCGAGAGCTCCTACAATGAGCAGTTCTTC.

This chain connects TRBV19 to TRBJ2-7, with D unresolved. V dropped 7 bases and J dropped 7 bases, with 17 bases sitting between them. Germline CDR1 reads LNHDA; CDR2 reads SQIVND (reference sequence). The CDR3 runs to 13 residues. The DNA of the CDR3 is TGTGCCAGTAACCCCGGTGGGCTAAAGGAGCAGTACTTC. Protein: CASNPGGLKEQYF.

This chain uses TRBV4-3 with TRBJ2-1; 11 nucleotides match TRBD2. Looked up from germline, CDR1 is LGHNA and CDR2 is YSLEER. The CDR3 loop spans 16 amino acids. V lost 0 bases, J lost 9 bases, and 7 bases stayed unmatched. CDR3 bases: TGCGCCAGCAGCCAAGAGGTAGCGGGAGGGCGGGGTGAGCAGTTCTTC. Amino acid sequence: CASSQEVAGGRGEQFF.

There are a few counts of this clone. The chain employs TRBV7-2 and TRBJ1-1; TRBD1 matches at 7 bases. V shed 5 bases and J 4 bases; nucleotides not matched to a gene: 7. This CDR3 spans 14 amino acids. CDR1 and CDR2 (germline): SGHTA, FQGNSA. Here the CDR3 reads CASSQMTGLTEAFF. The DNA for the CDR3 is TGTGCCAGCAGCCAGATGACAGGGCTCACTGAAGCTTTCTTT.

The chain links TRBV9 to TRBJ2-1, with D possibly matching TRBD2 (6 bases). Germline loops: CDR1 SGDLS, CDR2 YYNGEE. V lost 2 bases and J lost 6, with 12 bases in between. This CDR3 is 14 amino acids long. CDR3 DNA: TGTGCCAGCAGCGTTAGGTGGGAGGTCAATGAGCAGTTCTTC. Amino acid sequence: CASSVRWEVNEQFF.

The CDR3 reads CASTLGSGSNQPQHF. CDR3 DNA: TGTGCCAGCACCCTCGGTAGTGGCAGCAATCAGCCCCAGCATTTT. J is TRBJ1-5 and V is TRBV11-1, with unresolved D. This CDR3 is 15 amino acids long. V gave up 7 bases and J gave up 1 base, with 14 bases separating them. Looked up from germline, CDR1 is SGHAT and CDR2 is FQDESV (reference sequence). Supplemented by reference TRBV11-1 and TRBJ1-5, the full variable domain reads EAEVAQSPRYKITEKSQAVAFWCDPISGHATLYWYRQILGQGPELLVQFQDESVVDDSQLPKDRFSAERLKGVDSTLKIQPAELGDSAMYLCASTLGSGSNQPQHFGDGTRLSIL.

This chain uses TRBV6-1 with TRBJ1-1; a possible D gene is TRBD1 (5 bases). The germline V gene has CDR1 MNHNS and CDR2 SASEGT. The CDR3 runs to 15 residues. Trimming took 3 bases from V and 0 from J, leaving 11 bases between them. CDR3 protein: CASSDTRVLNTEAFF. CDR3 nucleotides: TGTGCCAGCAGTGATACCAGGGTCCTGAACACTGAAGCTTTCTTT.

The gene calls are TRBV11-2 and TRBJ2-7, with D possibly matching TRBD2 (5 bases). Germline-derived CDR1 and CDR2 are SGHAT and FQNNGV. This CDR3 is 12 amino acids long. Deletions cut 4 bases from V and 5 bases from J, with 9 bases between. CDR3 amino acids: CASSSSGDEQYF. CDR3 DNA sequence: TGTGCCAGCAGCTCCTCCGGGGACGAGCAGTACTTC.

The V call is TRBV9, the J call TRBJ1-1; D remains ambiguous. The CDR3 is made up of 12 amino acids. V lost 1 base and J 5 bases, leaving 6 bases between the germline ends. CDR1 and CDR2 (germline): SGDLS, YYNGEE. The CDR3 DNA follows: TGTGCCAGCAGCGTACGGGGAACTGAAGCTTTCTTT. This encodes CASSVRGTEAFF.

The rearrangement joins TRBV27 to TRBJ2-7; 11 bases are a match to TRBD2. From germline, CDR1 is MNHEY and CDR2 SMNVEV (reference sequence). Trimming removed 4 bases from V and 5 bases from J; junction bases left unmatched: 10. The CDR3 totals 16 residues. CDR3 bases: TGTGCCAGCAGTTCTCTACTAGCGGGAGACGCGGACGAGCAGTACTTC. Amino acids: CASSSLLAGDADEQYF.

The chain links TRBV5-4 to TRBJ2-2; 8 bases align to TRBD2. V gave up 0 bases and J gave up 6 bases; unmatched junction bases: 4. The length of the CDR3 is 15 residues. Germline lookup yields CDR1 SGHNT and CDR2 YYREEE (reference sequence). CDR3 DNA: TGTGCCAGCAGCTTGGGGGGACTAGGAGCCGGGGAGCTGTTTTTT. Amino acid sequence: CASSLGGLGAGELFF.